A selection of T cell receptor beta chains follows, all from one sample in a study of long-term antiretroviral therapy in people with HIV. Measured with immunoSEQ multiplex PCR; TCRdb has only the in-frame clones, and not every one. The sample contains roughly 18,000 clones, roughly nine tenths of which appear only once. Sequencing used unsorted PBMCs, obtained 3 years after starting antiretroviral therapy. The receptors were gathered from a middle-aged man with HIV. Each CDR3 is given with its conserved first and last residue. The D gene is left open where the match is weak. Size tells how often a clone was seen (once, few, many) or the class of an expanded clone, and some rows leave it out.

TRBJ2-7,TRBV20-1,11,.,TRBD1,TGCAGTGCTGAGTCGGACAGGGAGCAGTACTTC,CSAESDREQYF
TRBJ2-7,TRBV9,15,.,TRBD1,TGTGCCAGCAGCGTACTGGACAGGGGAGTAGGAGAGCAGTACTTC,CASSVLDRGVGEQYF
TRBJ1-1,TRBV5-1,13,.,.,TGCGCCAGCAGCATCAACGGGGGCACTGAAGCTTTCTTT,CASSINGGTEAFF
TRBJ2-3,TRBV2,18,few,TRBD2,TGTGCCAGCAGTGCCGGGACTAGCGGGGGACGGGGCACAGATACGCAGTATTTT,CASSAGTSGGRGTDTQYF
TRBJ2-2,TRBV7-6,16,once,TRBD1,TGTGCCAGCAGCTTAGTTGAACAGGGGTTCGGCGGGGAGCTGTTTTTT,CASSLVEQGFGGELFF
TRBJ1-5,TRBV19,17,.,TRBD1,TGTGCCAGTACGGGTTGGAGGGGGCAGAATTCCAATCAGCCCCAGCATTTT,CASTGWRGQNSNQPQHF
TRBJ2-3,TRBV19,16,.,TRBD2,TGTGCCAGTAGAGAGGGCGGGGGGTCCCACACAGATACGCAGTATTTT,CASREGGGSHTDTQYF
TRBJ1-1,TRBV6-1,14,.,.,TGTGCCAGCAGTGAAGTAGTCGTGGACACTGAAGCTTTCTTT,CASSEVVVDTEAFF
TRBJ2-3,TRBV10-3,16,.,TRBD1,TGTGCCATCAGTGAGACAGGGGGCGAGGTCAGGGATACGCAGTATTTT,CAISETGGEVRDTQYF
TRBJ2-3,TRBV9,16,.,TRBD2,TGTGCCAGCAGCGAGGGGACTAGCGGGGCGTCAGATACGCAGTATTTT,CASSEGTSGASDTQYF